This entry features one TCR beta chain sequence. Coverage ceases 3 residues before the CDR3 finishes, and the germline J gene fills in the end. Germline-derived CDR1 and CDR2 are GTSNPN and SVGIG (reference sequence). V was trimmed by 5 bases and J by 9 bases, leaving 14 bases between them. The CDR3 has 13 amino acids. Some clones are missing from TCRdb's copy, which holds only in-frame ones; the method was immunoSEQ multiplex PCR. The listing records around 35,000 clones. The source of the sample is a study of T cells in women clearing cervical HPV infection. Across the study: Donors had HPV16-related CIN3 or worse; 2 had invasive cancer.

The chain is built from TRBV30 and TRBJ1-6, with a possible D match to TRBD1 (5 bases). The clonotype was recovered from a woman aged 18 to 69 with a cervical HPV16 infection that either progressed to CIN3+ or cleared (not recorded which). What was sequenced was blood buffy coat. The chain's CDR3 is CAWDRKGVSPLHF. The CDR3 bases that were read are TGTGCCTGGGACAGAAAAGGGGTTTCACCC.